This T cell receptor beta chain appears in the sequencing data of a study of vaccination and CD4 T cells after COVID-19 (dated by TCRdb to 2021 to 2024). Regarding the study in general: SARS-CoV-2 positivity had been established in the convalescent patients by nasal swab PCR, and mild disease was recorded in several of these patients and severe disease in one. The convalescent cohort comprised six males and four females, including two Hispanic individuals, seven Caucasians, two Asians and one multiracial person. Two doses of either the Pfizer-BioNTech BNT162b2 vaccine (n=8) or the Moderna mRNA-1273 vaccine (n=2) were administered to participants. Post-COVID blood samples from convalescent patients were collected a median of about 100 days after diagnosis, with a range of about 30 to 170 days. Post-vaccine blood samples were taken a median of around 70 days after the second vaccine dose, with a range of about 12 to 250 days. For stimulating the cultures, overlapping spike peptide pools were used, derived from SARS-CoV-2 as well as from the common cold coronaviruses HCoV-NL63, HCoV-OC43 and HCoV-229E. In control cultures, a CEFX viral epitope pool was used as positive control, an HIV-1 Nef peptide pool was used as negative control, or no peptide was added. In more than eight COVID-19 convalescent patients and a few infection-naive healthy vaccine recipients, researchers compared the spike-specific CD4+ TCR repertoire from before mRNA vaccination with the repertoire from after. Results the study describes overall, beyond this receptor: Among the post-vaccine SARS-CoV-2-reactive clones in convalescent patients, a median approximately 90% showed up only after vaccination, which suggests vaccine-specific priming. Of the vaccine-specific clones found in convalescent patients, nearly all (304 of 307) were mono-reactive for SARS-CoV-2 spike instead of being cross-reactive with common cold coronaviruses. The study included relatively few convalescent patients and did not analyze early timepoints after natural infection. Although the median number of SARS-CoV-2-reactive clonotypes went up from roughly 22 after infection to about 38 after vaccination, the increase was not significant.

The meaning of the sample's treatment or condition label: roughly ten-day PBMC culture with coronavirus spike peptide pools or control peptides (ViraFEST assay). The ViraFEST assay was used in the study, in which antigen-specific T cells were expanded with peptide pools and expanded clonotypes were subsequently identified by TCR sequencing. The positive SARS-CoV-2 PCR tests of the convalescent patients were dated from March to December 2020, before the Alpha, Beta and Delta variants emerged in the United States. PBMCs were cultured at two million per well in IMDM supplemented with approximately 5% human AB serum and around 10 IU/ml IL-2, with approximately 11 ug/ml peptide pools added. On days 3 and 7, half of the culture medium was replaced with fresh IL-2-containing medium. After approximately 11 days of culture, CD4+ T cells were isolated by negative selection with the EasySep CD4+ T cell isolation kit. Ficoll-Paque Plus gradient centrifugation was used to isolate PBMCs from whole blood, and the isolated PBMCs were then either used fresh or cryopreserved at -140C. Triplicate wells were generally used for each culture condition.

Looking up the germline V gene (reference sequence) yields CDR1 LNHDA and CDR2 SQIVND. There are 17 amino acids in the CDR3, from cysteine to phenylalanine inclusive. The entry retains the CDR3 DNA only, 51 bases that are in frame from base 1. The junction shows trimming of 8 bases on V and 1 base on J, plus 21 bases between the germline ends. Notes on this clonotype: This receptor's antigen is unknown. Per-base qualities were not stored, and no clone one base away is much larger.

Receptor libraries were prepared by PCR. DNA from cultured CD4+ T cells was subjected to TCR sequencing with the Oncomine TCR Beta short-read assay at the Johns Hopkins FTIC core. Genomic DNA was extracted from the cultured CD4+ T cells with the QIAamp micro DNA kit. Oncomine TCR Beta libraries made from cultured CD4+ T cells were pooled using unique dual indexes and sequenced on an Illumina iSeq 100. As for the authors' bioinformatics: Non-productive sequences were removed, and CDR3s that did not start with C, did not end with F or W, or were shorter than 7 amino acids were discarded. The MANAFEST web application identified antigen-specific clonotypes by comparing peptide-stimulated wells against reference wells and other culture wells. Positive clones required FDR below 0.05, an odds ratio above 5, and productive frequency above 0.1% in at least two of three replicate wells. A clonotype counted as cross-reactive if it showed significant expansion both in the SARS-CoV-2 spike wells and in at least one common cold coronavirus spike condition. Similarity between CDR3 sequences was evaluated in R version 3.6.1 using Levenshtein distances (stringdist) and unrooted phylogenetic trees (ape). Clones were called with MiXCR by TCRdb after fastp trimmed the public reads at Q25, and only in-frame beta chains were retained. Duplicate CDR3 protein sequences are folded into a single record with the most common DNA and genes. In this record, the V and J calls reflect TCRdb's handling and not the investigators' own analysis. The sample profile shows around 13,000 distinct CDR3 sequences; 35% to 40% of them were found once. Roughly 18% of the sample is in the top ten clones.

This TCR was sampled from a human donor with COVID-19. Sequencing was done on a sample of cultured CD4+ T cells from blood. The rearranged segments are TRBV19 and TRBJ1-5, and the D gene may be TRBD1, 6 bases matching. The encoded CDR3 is CASVPPGARLSNQPQHF. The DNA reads TGTGCCAGTGTTCCGCCGGGGGCGAGGCTAAGCAATCAGCCCCAGCATTTT.